This entry is about one T cell receptor (beta chain). Trimming took 1 base from V and 2 from J, leaving 17 bases between them. Germline V gene lookup returns CDR1 SGHTA and CDR2 FQGNSA. The CDR3 totals 17 residues. Some clones are missing from TCRdb's copy, which holds only in-frame ones; the method was immunoSEQ multiplex PCR. Here the sample spans 100,000 to 150,000 clones, roughly 86% being singletons. The sample is drawn from a study of cytomegalovirus exposure and HLA in healthy donors. This chain links TRBV7-2 with TRBJ1-2; maybe TRBD1 (6 bases). The sequenced sample consisted of PBMCs. This TCR was recovered from a man aged 25 to 40 in good health and CMV-seronegative. DNA for the CDR3: TGTGCCAGCAGCTTAGATCGCCGGGGGGGCAGAAACTATGGCTACACCTTC. Its translation: CASSLDRRGGRNYGYTF.